Sequencing of this T cell receptor (beta chain) was carried out in a study of blood T cell repertoires in COVID-19. Across the whole study: The United States, Italy and Spain supplied acute and convalescent COVID-19 samples.

Authors' processing steps: It was from reference gene primer amplification that nucleated cell counts were estimated. The protocol was immunoSEQ multiplex PCR, while the TCRdb copy is restricted to in-frame clones and leaves out a portion. V and J calls plus clone size are reproduced from that table; the DNA served to infer D and trimming. The sample shows a few hundred thousand clones, about 90% of them seen only once. This CDR3 comprises 17 residues. Looked up from germline, CDR1 is SNHLY and CDR2 is FYNNEI. Unmatched junction bases numbered 18, after V lost 6 bases and J lost 4 bases. Material: PBMCs or T cells enriched from blood (not recorded which). This receptor was obtained from a young man who had recovered from COVID-19. The genes are TRBV2 and TRBJ2-7, with 7 nucleotides matching TRBD2. CDR3 nucleotide sequence: TGTGCCAGCAGGTCCCCCCCCTCGAGCGGGAAAGGGTACGAGCAGTACTTC. As protein: CASRSPPSSGKGYEQYF.